This TCR beta chain came from a study of blood T cell repertoires in COVID-19. Study details: Collection of acute and convalescent COVID-19 samples took place in the United States, Italy and Spain. Sources were T cells, B-cell-depleted T cells, or PBMCs; the material itself was cDNA or gDNA.

Trimming shortened V by 3 bases and J by 0 bases, and 9 bases separated the two germline ends. This CDR3 is built from 15 residues. In germline, CDR1 is SGHAT, CDR2 FQNNGV. The count of this clone is one. The authors' processing: Amplification from reference gene primers served as the basis for estimated nucleated cell counts. Here immunoSEQ multiplex PCR was the method, and the copy in TCRdb shows in-frame clones only, minus some. D and trimming come from the DNA, and the V and J calls and clone size come from that table. The sample holds about 160,000 clones, about 93% seen once. The receptor was derived from a woman aged 45-65 years with acute or convalescent COVID-19. Sequencing was carried out using peripheral blood. The rearrangement uses TRBV11-2 and TRBJ1-3, with unresolved D. The CDR3 DNA reads as TGTGCCAGCAGCTTGAGCAGGTCCTCTGGAAACACCATATATTTT. Protein sequence: CASSLSRSSGNTIYF.